Shown below are 9 T cell receptor beta chains from a single sample sequenced in a study of control samples from healthy donors and cancer patients (dated by TCRdb to about 2020). The library came from the immunoSEQ multiplex PCR assay. Sourced from immuneACCESS, this table was stored by TCRdb with only in-frame sequences that have V and J called. A share of the clones is absent; for the studies checked, an unresolved V gene accounts for under half, and the remainder has no known explanation. This sample gives about 170,000 clones in total; 93% of them show up just once. 4.1% of the sample is held by the ten biggest clonotypes. The sample taken for sequencing was blood. Receptor source: a woman aged 55 to 70 in good health.

V and J are TRBV7-9 and TRBJ1-2, with D possibly TRBD1 on 5 matching bases. Germline V gene sequence: CDR1 SEHNR, CDR2 FQNEAQ (reference sequence). The CDR3 contains 13 residues. With 1 base removed from V and 6 bases from J, the gap between germline ends came to 9 bases. CDR3 residues: CASSLGGLDGYTF. The CDR3, as DNA: TGTGCCAGCAGCTTAGGGGGGTTGGATGGCTACACCTTC.

This chain uses TRBV6-2 or TRBV6-3 with TRBJ1-5; D is perhaps TRBD1 (6 bases). This CDR3 contains 14 residues. Trimming pared 4 bases from V and 7 bases from J, leaving 14 bases between. Germline CDR1 is MNHEY and CDR2 is SVGEGT. The CDR3 spells CASSFAGGGQPQHF. The CDR3 coding sequence is TGTGCCAGCAGTTTCGCGGGGGGCGGACAGCCCCAGCATTTT.

The V gene is TRBV9, the J gene TRBJ2-5; 12 bases map to TRBD1. The CDR3 sequence is 17 residues long. V trimming: 3 bases; J trimming: 2 bases; junction bases outside the gene matches: 8. Germline V gives CDR1 SGDLS, CDR2 YYNGEE. CDR3 bases: TGTGCCAGCAGCGCCTCCCGGGACAGGGGGCCTCAAGAGACCCAGTACTTC. Its protein product is CASSASRDRGPQETQYF.

This clone was picked up many times. The V gene is TRBV15, the J gene TRBJ2-1; 7 nucleotides align to TRBD1. J lost 7 bases, V lost 4 bases, and 10 bases had no gene match. This CDR3 is built from 15 residues. Germline V CDR1 and CDR2: LNHNV, YYDKDF (reference sequence). CDR3 in amino acids: CATSIYSGQRNEQFF. CDR3 sequence (DNA): TGTGCCACCAGCATCTATTCGGGACAGAGAAATGAGCAGTTCTTC.

The chain couples TRBV3-1 (or the pseudogene TRBV3-2) to TRBJ2-2; 13 nucleotides match TRBD2. Germline values: CDR1 LGHDT, CDR2 YNNKEL (reference sequence). J lost 5 bases, V lost 4 bases, and 16 bases had no gene match. CDR3 length equals 20 residues. In DNA form, the CDR3 reads TGTGCCAGCAGCCGACTGACATACAGGACTAGCGGGGGCCTTACCGGGGAGCTGTTTTTT. Translated, it gives CASSRLTYRTSGGLTGELFF.

This CDR3 reads CASVRSNYGYTF. In DNA form, the CDR3 reads TGTGCCAGCGTAAGGAGTAACTATGGCTACACCTTC. This chain uses TRBV2 with TRBJ1-2; D is ambiguous. This CDR3 comprises 12 residues. Germline-derived CDR1 and CDR2 are SNHLY and FYNNEI. V was cut by 8 bases and J by 1 base, with 8 bases left in between.

V and J are TRBV7-6 and TRBJ1-1, with D possibly matching TRBD1 (6 bases). Germline-derived CDR1 and CDR2 are SGHVS and FNYEAQ. V lost 5 bases to trimming and J lost 3 bases, with 13 bases between them. The CDR3 covers 14 residues. CDR3 DNA: TGTGCCAGCAGCCTGGCGGGGGCCTACACTGAAGCTTTCTTT. Amino acids: CASSLAGAYTEAFF.

CDR3 sequence (DNA): TGTGCCAGCAGCGCGGTCACCGGGGGCGTTCGGTCTGGAAACACCATATATTTT. Its protein product is CASSAVTGGVRSGNTIYF. The rearrangement uses TRBV7-9 and TRBJ1-3; D may be TRBD1 (6 bases). V was cut by 5 bases and J by 1 base, with 21 bases left in between. Germline loops: CDR1 SEHNR, CDR2 FQNEAQ (reference sequence). The CDR3 sequence is 18 residues long. Full variable domain (rest looked up from reference TRBV7-9 and TRBJ1-3): DTGVSQNPRHKITKRGQNVTFRCDPISEHNRLYWYRQTLGQGPEFLTYFQNEAQLEKSRLLSDRFSAERPKGSFSTLEIQRTEQGDSAMYLCASSAVTGGVRSGNTIYFGEGSWLTVV.

This clone came up once. J is TRBJ1-1 and V is TRBV27, with D unclear. Germline assignment: CDR1 MNHEY and CDR2 SMNVEV (reference sequence). The CDR3 is 13 amino acids. V was clipped by 5 bases and J by 5 bases, with 12 bases between them. In DNA form, the CDR3 reads TGTGCCAGCAGTAGGATGGGTGAGACTGAAGCTTTCTTT. It is translated as CASSRMGETEAFF.